Listed here is a single T cell receptor (beta chain). Looked up from germline, CDR1 is MNHNY and CDR2 is SVGAGI (reference sequence). Between the trimmed V and J ends, which lost 4 bases and 7 bases, there was a span of 4 bases. The CDR3 runs to 10 residues. This specimen comes from a study of cytomegalovirus exposure and HLA in healthy donors. TCRdb keeps only in-frame clones here, not all; method: immunoSEQ multiplex PCR. This sample carries approximately 150,000 clones, approximately 88% of them seen once, and the ten largest clones take 4.5% to 5.5%. The donors were part of the validation cohort of 120 subjects. That cohort was separate from the first cohort, which comprised fewer than 800 subjects.

The genes are TRBV6-6 and TRBJ2-5, with unresolved D. The sequence came from a man between 18 and 29 years old in good health and CMV-seropositive. Sequences were obtained from PBMCs. The CDR3 nucleotides read TGTGCCAGCAGTTCCGGGACCCAGTACTTC. Protein product: CASSSGTQYF.